This TCR beta chain comes out of a study of shared clonotypes between healthy human individuals (TCRdb year 2020). Study-level background: The cohort included a few men and a couple of women between 18 and 49 years of age. For each donor, CD4 naive and CD4 memory were each run on three plates, CD8 naive on two plates, and CD8 memory on one plate. To estimate repertoire size and how much clonotypes are shared between individuals, the study performed deep sequencing of blood TCR repertoires from a few healthy adults. To increase sequencing depth and limit assay-specific biases, different laboratories used diverse techniques to prepare libraries and sequence TCR repertoires. Per donor, leukapheresis produced somewhere between about 0.94 and 8.9 billion PBMCs.

Healthy HIV-negative adults with no recently reported acute infections or vaccinations were included as donors. All donors were Caucasian adults living in Nashville, Tennessee, USA. CD4+ T cells were enriched through magnetic negative selection, after which naive cells were positively selected on CD45RA and the remaining negative fraction served as the memory subset. After blood collection by leukapheresis, PBMCs were isolated using Ficoll-Histopaque density gradient centrifugation and then cryopreserved in the vapor phase of liquid nitrogen. Analytical flow cytometry was used to check the purity and quantity of every magnetically sorted T cell population. From each sorted fraction, genomic DNA was isolated and quantified by UV absorbance on a Nanodrop 2000c. Using the deep immunoSEQ assay, multiplex PCR amplified TCR CDR3 regions from genomic DNA. For each cell subset, the extracted genomic DNA was distributed evenly across all wells of several immunoSEQ 96-well plates, and each plate served as one replicate. For sorted subsets, each replicate PCR was loaded with 200 ng genomic DNA, equivalent to 25,000 to 30,000 T cell genomes. The purified libraries were quantified using a Qubit 3.0 fluorometer, sized with a Bioanalyzer 2100, and then quantified again using the KAPA Library Quantification kit. Each immunoSEQ 96-well plate was sequenced on its own single-read 150-cycle Illumina NextSeq 550 flow cell. As for the original processing: Because only junctional sequences without quality scores were contained in the immunoSEQ output, filtering matching that applied to full-length reads could not be performed. Sequences were annotated with PyIR, a Python wrapper for IgBLAST v1.9, and V/J genes and CDR3 were assigned using IMGT germline references. Reads with weak V/J assignments (E-value above 1e-6), missing CDR3, stop codons, out-of-frame junctions, or ambiguous translated residues were removed. V3J clonotypes were defined by identical inferred V gene, J gene, and CDR3 amino acid sequence. Percentage overlap between repertoires was computed as shared unique clonotypes divided by the size of the smaller repertoire. Richness of each repertoire was evaluated using RTK rarefaction, the Chao1 estimator, and Recon v2.1 estimates of unobserved clonotypes. For all TCRbeta clonotypes obtained by the gDNA method from a few donors, generation probabilities were computed with OLGA. TCRdb holds this immuneACCESS table with in-frame rearrangements only. Some clones are missing; in checked studies, unresolved V genes explain under half, and the rest has no known cause. The V and J calls and clone size come from that table; D and trimming were worked out from the DNA. The sample data list 950,000 to 1,200,000 clones, and approximately 75% of these were observed just once. The ten largest account for roughly 0.83% of the sample.

The CDR3, cysteine through phenylalanine, is 12 amino acids long. The retained sequence is limited to the CDR3, 36 bases, with the frame set at the first base. V drops 3 bases and J drops 2 bases, leaving 5 bases in between. Per the germline V gene, SQVTM is the CDR1 and ANQGSEA is the CDR2. Comments on this clone: This clone's antigen is unknown. No much larger clone is present one base from it, and per-base qualities are unavailable.

Study-wide conclusions, independent of this receptor: Sharing across four donors was observed for roughly 5% of naive CD4, 3.5% of naive CD8, over 2% of memory CD4, and about 0.4% of memory CD8 clonotypes. Based on pairwise subsampling, the degree of clonotype sharing among donors was expected to be affected by sequencing depth. Even with the large sequencing depth, rarefaction of the sorted-subset datasets indicated that sequencing was incomplete. Naive subsets generally had larger estimated clonotype richness than memory subsets did. Because the study included a small number of donors, the genetic and exposure-history diversity represented was limited. Sampling was restricted to blood, and TCR repertoires in tissue are likely to differ from TCR repertoires in blood. Higher generation probabilities were observed for clonotypes shared by all four sorted-subset donors than for non-shared clonotypes.

The source of this sequence is a man between 18 and 35 years old in good health. Some clones in this sample may be carry-over from other donors' samples. Sequencing was done on a sample of memory CD4+ T cells from PBMCs. The cell subset or site label for this specimen denotes: CD45RA-negative fraction. The V and J segments used are TRBV29-1 and TRBJ2-1; the D gene lacks a confident call. The nucleotides read TGCAGCGTTGACTGGACCTACAATGAGCAGTTCTTC. The resulting protein is CSVDWTYNEQFF.